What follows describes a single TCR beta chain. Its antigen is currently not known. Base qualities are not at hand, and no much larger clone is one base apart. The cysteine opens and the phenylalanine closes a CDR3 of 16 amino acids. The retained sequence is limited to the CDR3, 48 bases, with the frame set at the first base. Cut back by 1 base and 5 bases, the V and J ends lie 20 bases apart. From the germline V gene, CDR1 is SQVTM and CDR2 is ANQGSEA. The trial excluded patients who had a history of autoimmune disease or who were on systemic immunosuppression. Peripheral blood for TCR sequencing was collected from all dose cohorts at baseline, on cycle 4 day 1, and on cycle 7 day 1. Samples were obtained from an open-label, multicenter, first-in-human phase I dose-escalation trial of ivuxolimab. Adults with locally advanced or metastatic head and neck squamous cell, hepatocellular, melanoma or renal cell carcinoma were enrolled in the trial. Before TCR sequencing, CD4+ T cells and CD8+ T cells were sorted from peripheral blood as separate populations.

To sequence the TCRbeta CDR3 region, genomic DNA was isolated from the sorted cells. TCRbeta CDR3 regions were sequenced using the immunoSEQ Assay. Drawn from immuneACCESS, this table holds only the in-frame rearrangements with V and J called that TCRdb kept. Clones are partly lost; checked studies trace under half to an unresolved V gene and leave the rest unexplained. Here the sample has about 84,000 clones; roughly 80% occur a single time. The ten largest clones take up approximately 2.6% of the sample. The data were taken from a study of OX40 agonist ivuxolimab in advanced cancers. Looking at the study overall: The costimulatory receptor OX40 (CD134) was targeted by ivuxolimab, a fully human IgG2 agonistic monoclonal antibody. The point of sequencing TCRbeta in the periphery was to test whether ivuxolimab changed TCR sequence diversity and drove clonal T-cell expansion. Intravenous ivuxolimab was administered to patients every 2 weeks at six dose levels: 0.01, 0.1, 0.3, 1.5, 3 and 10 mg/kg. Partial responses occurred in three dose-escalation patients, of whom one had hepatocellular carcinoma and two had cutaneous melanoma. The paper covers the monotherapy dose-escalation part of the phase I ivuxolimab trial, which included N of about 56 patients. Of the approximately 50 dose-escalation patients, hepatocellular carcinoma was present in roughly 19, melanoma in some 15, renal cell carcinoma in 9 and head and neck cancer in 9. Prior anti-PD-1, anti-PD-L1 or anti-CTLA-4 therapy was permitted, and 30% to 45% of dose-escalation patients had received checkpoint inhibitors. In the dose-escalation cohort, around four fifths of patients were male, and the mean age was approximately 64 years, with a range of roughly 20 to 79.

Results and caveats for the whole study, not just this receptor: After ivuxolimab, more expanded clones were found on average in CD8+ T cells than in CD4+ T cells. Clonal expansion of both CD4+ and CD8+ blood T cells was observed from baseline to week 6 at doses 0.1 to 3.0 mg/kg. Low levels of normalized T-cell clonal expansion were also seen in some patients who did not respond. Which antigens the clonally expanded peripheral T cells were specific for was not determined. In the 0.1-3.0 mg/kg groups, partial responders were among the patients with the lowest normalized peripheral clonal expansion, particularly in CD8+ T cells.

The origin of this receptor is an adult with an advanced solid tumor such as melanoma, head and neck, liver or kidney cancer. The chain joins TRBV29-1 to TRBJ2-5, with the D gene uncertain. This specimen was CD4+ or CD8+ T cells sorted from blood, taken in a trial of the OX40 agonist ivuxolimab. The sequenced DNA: TGCAGCGTTGAAGTTCCCGGCAGAAACCTTGGGGAGACCCAGTACTTC. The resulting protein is CSVEVPGRNLGETQYF.